Presented here are 19 T cell receptor beta chains from one specimen sequenced in a study of cytomegalovirus exposure and HLA in healthy donors. The PCR ran on 60 Vbeta and 13 Jbeta primers. Only in-frame clones appear in the TCRdb table, and some are missing; sequencing was by immunoSEQ multiplex PCR. The sample yields more than 90,000 clones, nearly 80% seen once. The sequenced sample was PBMCs. These receptors originate from a woman between 35 and 50 years old in good health and CMV-seronegative.

This chain joins TRBV5-6 and TRBJ1-5; a weak D match, TRBD1 (5 bases). The germline V gene has CDR1 SGHDT and CDR2 YYEEEE. The length of the CDR3 is 17 residues. The V end was cut by 2 bases, the J end by 1 base, with 16 bases between. CDR3 sequence: CASSFGRGSGSNQPQHF. The CDR3 nucleotides are TGTGCCAGCAGCTTTGGGAGGGGATCGGGGAGCAATCAGCCCCAGCATTTT.

There are a few counts of this clone. V and J are TRBV5-1 and TRBJ1-1; 7 nucleotides align to TRBD1. The V and J ends lost 4 bases and 1 base, in that order; junction bases with no gene match: 7. The CDR3 extends over 15 amino acids. Germline V lookup: CDR1 SGHRS, CDR2 YFSETQ. The DNA for the CDR3 is TGCGCCAGCAGCGCCGAACAGGGGAGGAACACTGAAGCTTTCTTT. It specifies CASSAEQGRNTEAFF.

This sequence joins TRBV7-3 and TRBJ1-2, with D perhaps TRBD1 (5 bases). The germline gives CDR1 SGHTA, CDR2 FQGTGA. With 5 bases removed from V and 5 bases from J, the gap between germline ends came to 15 bases. The CDR3 length is 14 residues. The CDR3 DNA reads TGTGCCAGCAGCACGGGGGAGGCCTCATATGGCTACACCTTC. Translation: CASSTGEASYGYTF.

The chain carries TRBV5-6 and TRBJ2-7; 12 positions agree with TRBD2. The germline gives CDR1 SGHDT, CDR2 YYEEEE. This CDR3 is built from 15 residues. The V gene end was trimmed by 1 base and the J gene end by 7 bases; junction bases not matched to a gene: 6. The CDR3 bases are TGTGCCAGCAGCTTGCCTAGCGGGAGGGTCGGGGAGCAGTACTTC. This encodes CASSLPSGRVGEQYF.

A few counts support this clone. The genes are TRBV5-1 and TRBJ2-1, with 12 nucleotides matching TRBD2. Germline loops: CDR1 SGHRS, CDR2 YFSETQ. The CDR3 length is 14 residues. The trim removed 2 bases at V and 7 bases at J, leaving 1 base unmatched. The CDR3 sequence: CASSLGLAGNEQFF. The CDR3 DNA reads TGCGCCAGCAGCTTAGGACTAGCGGGAAATGAGCAGTTCTTC.

The J gene is TRBJ1-2, the V gene TRBV29-1; a possible D gene is TRBD1 (5 bases). The CDR3 loop spans 13 amino acids. Germline CDR1 reads SQVTM; CDR2 reads ANQGSEA. The germline V and J ends were trimmed by 6 bases and 7 bases, with 18 bases remaining between them. CDR3 DNA: TGCAGCGTCCTCCGGGGAGGGGATAGTGGCTACACCTTC. Translation: CSVLRGGDSGYTF.

CDR3 bases: TGTGCCAGCAGCGAAGGGACATCCAACTATGGCTACACCTTC. Protein sequence: CASSEGTSNYGYTF. V gene TRBV9 combines with J gene TRBJ1-2; TRBD1 might be the D (6 bases). Germline V gene sequence: CDR1 SGDLS, CDR2 YYNGEE. V was trimmed by 3 bases and J by 2 bases, leaving 11 bases between them. The CDR3 runs 14 residues.

Of note for this clone: Other DNA sequences of this sample code for an identical CDR3. The chain is built from TRBV5-1 and TRBJ2-3; D is perhaps TRBD1 (6 bases). This CDR3 has 16 residues. V lost 0 bases and J 0 bases, leaving 11 bases between the germline ends. CDR1 SGHRS and CDR2 YFSETQ come from the germline V gene. Here the CDR3 DNA reads TGCGCCAGCAGCTTGGAGGGGGTCCCGAGCACAGATACGCAGTATTTT. Amino acid sequence: CASSLEGVPSTDTQYF.

This rearrangement joins TRBV5-8 to TRBJ2-1; 7 bases map to TRBD2. The CDR3 has 18 amino acids. J was trimmed by 0 bases and V by 3 bases; bases with no gene match: 12. CDR1 and CDR2 from the germline V gene are SGHTS and YDEGEE. CDR3 sequence (DNA): TGTGCCAGCAGCTCTACACTAGCGCGGCGAACCTCCTACAATGAGCAGTTCTTC. This encodes CASSSTLARRTSYNEQFF. The complete variable domain, with remaining parts taken from reference TRBV5-8 and TRBJ2-1, reads EAGVTQSPTHLIKTRGQQATLRCSPISGHTSVYWYQQALGLGLQFLLWYDEGEERNRGNFPPRFSGRQFPNYSSELNVNALELEDSALYLCASSSTLARRTSYNEQFFGPGTRLTVL.

The chain combines TRBV9 with TRBJ2-5; the D is unclear. The ends were cut back, 4 bases at V and 4 bases at J, with 8 bases in the middle. Germline values: CDR1 SGDLS, CDR2 YYNGEE. The CDR3 has 12 residues. CDR3 DNA: TGTGCCAGCAGCCCCGGCGGAGAGACCCAGTACTTC. Amino acids: CASSPGGETQYF.

This clone occurred once. V is TRBV28 and J is TRBJ2-5; 10 positions agree with TRBD2. The CDR3 length is 15 residues. The germline V gene encodes CDR1 MDHEN and CDR2 SYDVKM. The V segment lost 1 base and the J segment 5 bases; nucleotides outside the gene matches: 4. The CDR3 sequence: CASSLLAGGSETQYF. DNA of the CDR3: TGTGCCAGCAGTTTATTAGCGGGAGGCTCGGAGACCCAGTACTTC.

The CDR3 protein is CASSSSGLAGENEQFF. The DNA for the CDR3 is TGTGCCAGCAGCTCATCGGGACTAGCGGGAGAGAATGAGCAGTTCTTC. The rearrangement links TRBV28 to TRBJ2-1, with 14 bases aligning to TRBD2. The CDR3 loop spans 16 amino acids. V shed 6 bases, J shed 7 bases, and the junction held 8 bases outside the gene matches. Germline V gives CDR1 MDHEN, CDR2 SYDVKM.

The V and J genes are TRBV29-1 and TRBJ1-2; D not certain. Germline loops: CDR1 SQVTM, CDR2 ANQGSEA. Trimming stripped 0 bases from V and 4 bases from J, with 12 bases between. This CDR3 spans 14 amino acids. CDR3 protein: CSVEELRSPYGYTF. The CDR3, as DNA: TGCAGCGTTGAAGAACTTAGGAGTCCCTATGGCTACACCTTC.

J is TRBJ2-7 and V is TRBV9, with D possibly matching TRBD1 (5 bases). Germline loops: CDR1 SGDLS, CDR2 YYNGEE. This CDR3 spans 15 amino acids. With 4 bases removed from V and 0 bases from J, the gap between germline ends came to 14 bases. CDR3 protein: CASSFDSFPSYEQYF. The CDR3 DNA reads TGTGCCAGCAGCTTCGACAGCTTTCCCTCCTACGAGCAGTACTTC.

The chain employs TRBV6-5 and TRBJ1-4, with 7 bases fitting TRBD1. V gave up 3 bases and J gave up 5 bases; unmatched junction bases: 6. This CDR3 contains 15 residues. In germline, CDR1 is MNHEY, CDR2 SVGAGI. The CDR3 DNA reads TGTGCCAGCAGTTATCACCAGGGGGGCAATGAAAAACTGTTTTTT. Residues: CASSYHQGGNEKLFF.

This chain connects TRBV6-1 to TRBJ1-2, with 11 nucleotides matching TRBD1. The germline V gene has CDR1 MNHNS and CDR2 SASEGT. The CDR3 is 19 amino acids. V gave up 2 bases and J gave up 0 bases; unmatched junction bases: 11. CDR3 in amino acids: CASSEFLGTGGEANYGYTF. DNA for the CDR3: TGTGCCAGCAGTGAATTTCTCGGGACAGGGGGAGAAGCTAACTATGGCTACACCTTC.

As to this clone: At one end the junction does not follow the germline gene, possibly because of a read error. The chain couples TRBV7-6 to TRBJ2-7; D is possibly TRBD2 (6 bases). This CDR3 spans 15 amino acids. The V gene's germline CDR1 is SGHVS and CDR2 FNYEAQ. The DNA of the CDR3 is TGTGCCAGCAGCATGCTTGACGGGAGCTCCTATGAGCAGTACTTC. Its protein product is CASSMLDGSSYEQYF.

This clone was detected once. This rearrangement joins TRBV19 to TRBJ1-2, with no clear D. The ends were cut back, 6 bases at V and 3 bases at J, with 14 bases in the middle. Germline-derived CDR1 and CDR2 are LNHDA and SQIVND (reference sequence). CDR3 size: 14 residues. The CDR3 DNA is TGTGCCAGTAGCCCGGGGAGGTACGACTATGGCTACACCTTC. Translated: CASSPGRYDYGYTF.

The rearrangement uses TRBV11-3 and TRBJ1-1; D is possibly TRBD1 (6 bases). This CDR3 spans 13 amino acids. Germline CDR1 and CDR2: SGHNT and YENEEA. The ends were cut back, 2 bases at V and 5 bases at J, with 9 bases in the middle. The CDR3 DNA reads TGTGCCAGCAGCTTAATTACAGGGACTGAAGCTTTCTTT. Its translation is CASSLITGTEAFF.